This T cell receptor beta chain was documented in a study of post-analysis software for immune sequencing data. Study context: Disease courses included relapsing-remitting, secondary progressive and progressive-relapsing multiple sclerosis. Study-wide results and caveats: The study found TRBV5-6, TRBV5-1 and TRBV20-1 among roughly 5 TRBV segments more frequent in patients than controls. Normalized Chao1 diversity in multiple sclerosis patients fell significantly below that of controls.

Of note for this clonotype: Its antigen is currently unknown.

The CDR3 runs to 15 residues. V gave up 4 bases and J gave up 4 bases, with 17 bases separating them. Germline assignment: CDR1 SGHRS and CDR2 YFSETQ. Tagging with unique molecular identifiers was a feature of the TCR beta cDNA libraries. Once about 0.95 to 10 million T cells were used, about half a million cDNA molecules resulted. Each CDR3 protein is one row after TCRdb ran MiXCR on the PCR reads. This table holds about 820,000 distinct CDR3 sequences, about 57% found once. Material for sequencing was blood. The source is a girl aged 5-17 years with multiple sclerosis. The rearrangement links TRBV5-1 to TRBJ1-2, with D hard to call. The DNA for the CDR3 is TGCGCCAGCAGCCCTTCACAGAACCTTGGCTATGGCTACACCTTC. Translating it yields CASSPSQNLGYGYTF. The variable domain in full, completed from reference TRBV5-1 and TRBJ1-2, reads KAGVTQTPRYLIKTRGQQVTLSCSPISGHRSVSWYQQTPGQGLQFLFEYFSETQRNKGNFPGRFSGRQFSNSRSEMNVSTLELGDSALYLCASSPSQNLGYGYTFGSGTRLTVV.